This T cell receptor beta chain derives from a study of cytomegalovirus exposure and HLA in healthy donors. Overall study results and limits: Later analysis suggested most CMV-associated TCR beta chains were HLA-restricted.

Researchers ran the PCR with 60 Vbeta and 13 Jbeta primers. The method was immunoSEQ multiplex PCR; TCRdb's version includes in-frame clones alone and lacks a portion of them. This table has roughly 130,000 clones, approximately 80% appearing once. About this clone itself: Its specificity is not known.

This CDR3 comprises 18 residues. CDR1 SGHDT and CDR2 YYEEEE come from the germline V gene. The junction had 7 bases not matched to a gene; V was cut back by 3 bases and J by 2 bases. The material sequenced was PBMCs. The chain combines TRBV5-6 with TRBJ2-3; 15 positions agree with TRBD2. This clonotype originated in a woman aged 40 to 49 in good health and CMV-seronegative. CDR3 sequence reads: CASSSGGLAGGFTDTQYF. The CDR3 nucleotides read TGTGCCAGCAGCTCCGGGGGACTAGCGGGGGGATTCACAGATACGCAGTATTTT. The whole variable domain, filled in from reference TRBV5-6 and TRBJ2-3, reads DAGVTQSPTHLIKTRGQQVTLRCSPKSGHDTVSWYQQALGQGPQFIFQYYEEEERQRGNFPDRFSGHQFPNYSSELNVNALLLGDSALYLCASSSGGLAGGFTDTQYFGPGTRLTVL.